What follows is one TCR beta chain and its context. What it binds is unknown. These data belong to a study of T cell responses to AZD1222 COVID-19 vaccine. Study-level information: It was second doses at about 4 or about 12 weeks that were pooled. General study points: Repertoire sampling happened only post peak T cell response. Regions 160-218 and 743-854 dominated among vaccine-associated CD4 TCRs spanning spike. Clonal diversity was possibly underestimated, and white British individuals and females predominated among donors.

With 4 bases clipped from V and 3 bases from J, the junction kept 5 bases outside the gene matches. In germline, CDR1 is SQVTM, CDR2 ANQGSEA. The CDR3 has 15 residues. Assay used: immunoSEQ multiplex PCR; TCRdb lists only in-frame clones, some missing. Of around 100,000 clones in the sample, around 90% were seen once. This receptor was taken from an adult in good health. Material: peripheral blood, obtained on day 0 of AZD1222 vaccination. The chain recombines TRBV29-1 with TRBJ1-4; the match to TRBD1 covers 10 bases. The CDR3, as DNA: TGCAGCGTTGCCGAGGGACAGGGGTCTAATGAAAAACTGTTTTTT. Its translation: CSVAEGQGSNEKLFF.